This T cell receptor beta chain was recovered during a study of blood T cell repertoires in COVID-19. Germline assignment: CDR1 LGHDT and CDR2 YNNKEL (reference sequence). The CDR3 extends over 17 amino acids. Trimming removed 0 bases from V and 4 bases from J; junction bases left unmatched: 7. Assay: immunoSEQ multiplex PCR; the TCRdb copy retains only in-frame clones and omits some. This table holds 130,000 to 150,000 clones, less than 85% found once. The chain couples TRBV3-1 (or the pseudogene TRBV3-2) to TRBJ2-2; 8 positions agree with TRBD2. The sequence derives from a human donor in a cohort sampled during active COVID-19. Sequenced input: peripheral blood. CDR3 in amino acids: CASSQDRLAGATGELFF. The CDR3 region has the DNA TGTGCCAGCAGCCAAGACCGTCTAGCGGGCGCCACCGGGGAGCTGTTTTTT.